The TCR beta chain under discussion was sequenced for a study of T-cell memory formation after mild COVID-19. Study results and caveats: Largely, contracting CD4+ clones fell within CM and EM, and contracting CD8+ clones within EMRA.

TCRdb re-analysed the 5' RACE reads in MiXCR, keeping a single row per CDR3 protein. The sample holds some 180,000 distinct CDR3 sequences; under 20% are singletons and the top ten take roughly 3.8%. This clonotype was observed a handful of times. Its antigen is as yet unknown. Trimming removed 8 bases at V and 9 bases at J, with 20 bases between. The CDR3 is made up of 14 amino acids. CDR1 SNHLY and CDR2 FYNNEI come from the germline V gene. Sequencing was carried out using PBMCs or a T cell subset sorted from them (not recorded which). This chain connects TRBV2 to TRBJ1-5, with TRBD1 as a possible D gene (5 bases). The clonotype comes from a man aged 18 to 29 who had mild COVID-19 (a few samples of this study predate the infection). Cell type and time point are not known. CDR3 coding DNA: TGTGCCAGCGCCCTTACGGTCGGGGACGCGCCCCAGCATTTT. Protein sequence: CASALTVGDAPQHF.